This T cell receptor beta chain is drawn from a study of vaccination and CD4 T cells after COVID-19. In the study overall: The interval from dose two to post-vaccine sampling had a median of about 66 days, and it ranged from 14 to 241.

Cultured CD4+ T-cell DNA underwent Oncomine TCR Beta short-read sequencing. TCRdb itself ran the PCR reads through MiXCR, one entry per CDR3 protein. The sample carries about 20,000 distinct CDR3 sequences, around 52% recorded once. Treatment specified: approximately nine-day PBMC culture with coronavirus spike peptide pools or control peptides (ViraFEST assay). This clonotype turned up a few times. Its antigen is unidentified. V gave up 2 bases and J gave up 4 bases, with 11 bases separating them. The CDR3 has 14 residues. Germline lookup yields CDR1 MNHEY and CDR2 SVGAGI. The sequencing input was CD4+ T cells from blood, cultured in vitro. The TCR comes from a human donor who had recovered from COVID-19. The chain carries TRBV6-5 and TRBJ1-1; perhaps TRBD1 as D (6 bases). The CDR3 region has the DNA TGTGCCAGCAGTTACGCCGGACAGAGCACTGAAGCTTTCTTT. It encodes CASSYAGQSTEAFF.